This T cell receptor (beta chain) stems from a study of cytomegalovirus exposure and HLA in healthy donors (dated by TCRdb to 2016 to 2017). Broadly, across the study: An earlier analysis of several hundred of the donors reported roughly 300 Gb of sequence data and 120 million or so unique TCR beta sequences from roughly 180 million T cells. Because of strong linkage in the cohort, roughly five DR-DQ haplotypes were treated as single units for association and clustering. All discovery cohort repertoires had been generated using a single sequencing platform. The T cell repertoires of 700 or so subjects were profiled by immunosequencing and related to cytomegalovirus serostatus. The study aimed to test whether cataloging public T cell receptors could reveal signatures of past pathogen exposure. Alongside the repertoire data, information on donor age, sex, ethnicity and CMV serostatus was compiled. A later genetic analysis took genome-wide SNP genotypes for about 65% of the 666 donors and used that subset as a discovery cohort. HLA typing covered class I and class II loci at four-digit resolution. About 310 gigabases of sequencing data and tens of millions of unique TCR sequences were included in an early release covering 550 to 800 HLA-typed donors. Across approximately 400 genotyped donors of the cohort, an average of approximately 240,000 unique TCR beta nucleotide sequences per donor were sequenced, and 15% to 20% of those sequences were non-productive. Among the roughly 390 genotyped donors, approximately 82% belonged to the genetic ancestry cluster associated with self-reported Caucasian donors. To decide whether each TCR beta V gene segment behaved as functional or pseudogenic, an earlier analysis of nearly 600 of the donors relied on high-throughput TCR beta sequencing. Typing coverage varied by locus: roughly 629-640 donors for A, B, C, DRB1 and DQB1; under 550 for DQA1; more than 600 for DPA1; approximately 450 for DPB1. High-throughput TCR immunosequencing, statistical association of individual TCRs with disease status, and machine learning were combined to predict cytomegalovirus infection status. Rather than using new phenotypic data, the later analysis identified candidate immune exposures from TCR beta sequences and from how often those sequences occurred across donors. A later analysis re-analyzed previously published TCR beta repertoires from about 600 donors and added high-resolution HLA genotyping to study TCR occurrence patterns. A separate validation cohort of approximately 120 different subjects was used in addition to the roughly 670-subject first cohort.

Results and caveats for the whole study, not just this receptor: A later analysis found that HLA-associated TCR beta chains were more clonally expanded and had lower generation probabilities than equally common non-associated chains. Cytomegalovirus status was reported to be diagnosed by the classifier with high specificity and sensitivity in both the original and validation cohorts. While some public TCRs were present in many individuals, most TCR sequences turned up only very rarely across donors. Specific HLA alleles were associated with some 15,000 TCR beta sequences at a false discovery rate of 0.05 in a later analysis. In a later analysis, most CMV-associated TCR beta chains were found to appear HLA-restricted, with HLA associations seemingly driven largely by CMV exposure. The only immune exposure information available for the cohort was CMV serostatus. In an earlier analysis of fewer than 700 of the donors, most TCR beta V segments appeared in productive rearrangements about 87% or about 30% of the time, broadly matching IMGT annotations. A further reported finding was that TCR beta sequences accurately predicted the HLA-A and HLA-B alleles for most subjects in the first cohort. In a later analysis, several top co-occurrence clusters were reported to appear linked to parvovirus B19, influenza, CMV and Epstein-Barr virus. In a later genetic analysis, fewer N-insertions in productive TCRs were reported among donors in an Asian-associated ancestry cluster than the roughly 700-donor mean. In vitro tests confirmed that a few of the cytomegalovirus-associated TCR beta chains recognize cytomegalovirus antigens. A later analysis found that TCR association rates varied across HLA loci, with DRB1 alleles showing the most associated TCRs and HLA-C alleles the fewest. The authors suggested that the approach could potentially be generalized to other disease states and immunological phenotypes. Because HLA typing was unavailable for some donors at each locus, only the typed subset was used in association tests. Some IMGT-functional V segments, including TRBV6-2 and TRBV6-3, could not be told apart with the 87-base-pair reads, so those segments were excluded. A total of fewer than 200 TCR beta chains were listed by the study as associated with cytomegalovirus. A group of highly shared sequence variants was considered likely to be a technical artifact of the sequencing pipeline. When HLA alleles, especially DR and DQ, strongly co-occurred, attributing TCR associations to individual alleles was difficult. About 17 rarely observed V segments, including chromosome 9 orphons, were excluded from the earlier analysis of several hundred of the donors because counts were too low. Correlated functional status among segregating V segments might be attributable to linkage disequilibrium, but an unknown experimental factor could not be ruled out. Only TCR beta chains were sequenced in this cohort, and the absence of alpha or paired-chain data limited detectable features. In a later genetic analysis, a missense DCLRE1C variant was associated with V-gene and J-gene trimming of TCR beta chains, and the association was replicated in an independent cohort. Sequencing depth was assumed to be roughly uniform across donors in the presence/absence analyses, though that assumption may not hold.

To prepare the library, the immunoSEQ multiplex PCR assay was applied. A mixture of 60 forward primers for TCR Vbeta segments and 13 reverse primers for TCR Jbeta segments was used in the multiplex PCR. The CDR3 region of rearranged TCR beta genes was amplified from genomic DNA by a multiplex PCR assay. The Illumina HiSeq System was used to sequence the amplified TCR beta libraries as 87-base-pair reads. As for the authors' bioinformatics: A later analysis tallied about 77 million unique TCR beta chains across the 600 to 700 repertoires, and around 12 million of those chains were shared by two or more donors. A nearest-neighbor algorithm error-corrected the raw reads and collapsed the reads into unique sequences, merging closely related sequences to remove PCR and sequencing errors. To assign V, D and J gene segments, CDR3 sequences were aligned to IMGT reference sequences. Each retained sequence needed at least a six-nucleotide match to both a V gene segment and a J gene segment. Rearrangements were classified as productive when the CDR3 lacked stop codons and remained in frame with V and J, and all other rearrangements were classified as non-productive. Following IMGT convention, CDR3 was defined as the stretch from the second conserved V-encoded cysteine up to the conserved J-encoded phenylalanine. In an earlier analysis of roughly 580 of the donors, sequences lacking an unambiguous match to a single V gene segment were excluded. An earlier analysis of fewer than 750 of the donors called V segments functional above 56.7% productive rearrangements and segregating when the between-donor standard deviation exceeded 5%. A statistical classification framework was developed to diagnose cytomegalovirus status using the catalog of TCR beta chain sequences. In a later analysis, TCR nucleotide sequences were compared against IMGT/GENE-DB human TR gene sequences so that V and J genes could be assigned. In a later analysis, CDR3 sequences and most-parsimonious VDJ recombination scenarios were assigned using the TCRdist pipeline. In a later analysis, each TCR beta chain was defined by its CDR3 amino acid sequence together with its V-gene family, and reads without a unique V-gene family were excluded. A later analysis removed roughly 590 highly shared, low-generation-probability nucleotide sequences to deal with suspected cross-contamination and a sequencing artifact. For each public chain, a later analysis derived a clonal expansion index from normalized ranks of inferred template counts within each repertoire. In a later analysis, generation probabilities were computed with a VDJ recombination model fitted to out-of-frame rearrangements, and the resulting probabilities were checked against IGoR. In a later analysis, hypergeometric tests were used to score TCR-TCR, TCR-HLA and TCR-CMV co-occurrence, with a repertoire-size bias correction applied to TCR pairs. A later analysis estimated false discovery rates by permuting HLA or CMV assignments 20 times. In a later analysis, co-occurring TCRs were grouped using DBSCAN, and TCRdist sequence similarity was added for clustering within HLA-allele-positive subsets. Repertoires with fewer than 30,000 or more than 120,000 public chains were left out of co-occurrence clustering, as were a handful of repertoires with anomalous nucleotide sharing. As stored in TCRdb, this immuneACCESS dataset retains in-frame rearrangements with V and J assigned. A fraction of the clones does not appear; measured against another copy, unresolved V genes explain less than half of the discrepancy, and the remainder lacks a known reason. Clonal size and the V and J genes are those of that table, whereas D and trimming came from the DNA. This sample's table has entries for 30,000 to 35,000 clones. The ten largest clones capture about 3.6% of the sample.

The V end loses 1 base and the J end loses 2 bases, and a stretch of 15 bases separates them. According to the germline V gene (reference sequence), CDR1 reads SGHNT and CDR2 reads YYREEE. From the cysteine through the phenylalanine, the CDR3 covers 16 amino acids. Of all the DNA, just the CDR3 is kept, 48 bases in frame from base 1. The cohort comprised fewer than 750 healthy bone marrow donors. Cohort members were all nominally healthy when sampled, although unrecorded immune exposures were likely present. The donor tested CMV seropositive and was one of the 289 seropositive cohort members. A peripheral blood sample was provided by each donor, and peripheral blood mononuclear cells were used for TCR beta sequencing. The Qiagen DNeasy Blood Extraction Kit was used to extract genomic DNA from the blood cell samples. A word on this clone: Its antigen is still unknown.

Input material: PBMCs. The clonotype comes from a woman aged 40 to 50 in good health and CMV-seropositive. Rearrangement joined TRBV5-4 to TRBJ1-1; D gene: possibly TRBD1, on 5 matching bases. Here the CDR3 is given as CASSLFGGGGNTEAFF. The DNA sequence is TGTGCCAGCAGCTTGTTCGGGGGAGGTGGTAACACTGAAGCTTTCTTT.